This TCR beta chain came from a study of cytomegalovirus exposure and HLA in healthy donors. The overall study: Later, an analysis reported that the 120 or so validation repertoires had used the same platform as the approximately 690 first-cohort repertoires.

The assay was immunoSEQ multiplex PCR, and TCRdb's table has in-frame clones only and misses some. The sample carries some 65,000 clones, 95% to 97% recorded once. Trimming shortened V by 7 bases and J by 7 bases, and 8 bases separated the two germline ends. From germline, CDR1 is ENHRY and CDR2 SYGVKD. The CDR3 contains 12 residues. The sequenced material came from PBMCs. This chain uses TRBV10-3 with TRBJ1-6; D might be TRBD1 (5 bases). The TCR comes from a man in his late teens or twenties in good health and CMV-seronegative. The chain's CDR3 is CAITPGNSPLHF. CDR3 nucleotide sequence: TGTGCCATCACCCCAGGGAATTCACCCCTCCACTTT.